This T cell receptor (beta chain) is from a study of T cell responses to AZD1222 COVID-19 vaccine. About the research overall: Recipients boosted at about 4 weeks or about 12 weeks are pooled. Study findings and constraints: It should be noted that donors were predominantly white British and more often female, and clonal diversity was possibly underestimated. None of the repertoires were sampled until the peak T cell response had passed. Close to half of all spike-specific TCRs reportedly target regions of the variants that are unmutated.

Produced via immunoSEQ multiplex PCR; TCRdb's table is partial and in-frame only. Seen here are 100,000 to 150,000 clones, more than 80% observed once, and the top ten hold 1.5% to 1.8%. The CDR3 sequence is 14 residues long. Trimming cost V 1 base and J 2 bases, with 10 bases left between them. Germline CDR1 is SGHRS and CDR2 is YFSETQ. This clone has just a few counts. The target antigen is unknown. This clonotype originated in an adult in good health. The chain combines TRBV5-1 with TRBJ2-7; weak D call: TRBD1 (5 bases). Sequenced material: peripheral blood, taken on day 0 of AZD1222 vaccination. For the CDR3, the DNA is TGCGCCAGCAGCTTGACCAGGGAAGCCTACGAGCAGTACTTC. It codes for CASSLTREAYEQYF.